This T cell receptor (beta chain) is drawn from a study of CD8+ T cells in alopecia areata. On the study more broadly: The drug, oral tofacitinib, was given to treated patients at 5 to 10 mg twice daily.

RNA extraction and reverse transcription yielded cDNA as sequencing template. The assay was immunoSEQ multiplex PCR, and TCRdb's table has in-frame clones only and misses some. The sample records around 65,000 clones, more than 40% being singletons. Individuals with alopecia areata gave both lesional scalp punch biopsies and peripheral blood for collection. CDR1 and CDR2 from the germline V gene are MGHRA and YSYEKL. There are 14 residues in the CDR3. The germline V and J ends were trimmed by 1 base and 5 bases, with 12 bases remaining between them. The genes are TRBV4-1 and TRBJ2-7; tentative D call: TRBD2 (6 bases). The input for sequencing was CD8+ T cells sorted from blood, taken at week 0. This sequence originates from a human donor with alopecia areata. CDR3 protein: CASSQGTLANEQYF. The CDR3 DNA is TGCGCCAGCAGCCAAGGGACCCTAGCGAACGAGCAGTACTTC.